Each of the 21 T cell receptor beta chains below was sequenced from the same sample in a study of CD8 T cells in Susac syndrome. When the RNA was reverse transcribed, random hexamers were used with an input of roughly 0.45 to 1 ug. TCRdb reprocessed the immunoSEQ multiplex PCR reads with MiXCR, giving one entry per CDR3 protein. In the table there are some 300,000 distinct CDR3 sequences, about 88% of which are singletons. What was sequenced was CD8+ T cells from PBMCs. These receptors were collected from a human donor with multiple sclerosis.

In the case of this clonotype: An end of the junction does not agree with germline; a read error may underlie this. The chain uses TRBV24-1 and TRBJ1-4; tentatively, D is TRBD1 (5 bases). CDR1 and CDR2 (germline): KGHDR, SFDVKD. This CDR3 contains 15 residues. The CDR3 sequence: CATCDKGSANEKLFF. CDR3 DNA sequence: TGTGCCACCTGTGATAAGGGGAGTGCTAATGAAAAACTGTTTTTT.

This chain uses TRBV9 with TRBJ1-5, with D uncertain. Germline V lookup: CDR1 SGDLS, CDR2 YYNGEE. V was trimmed by 0 bases and J by 0 bases, leaving 7 bases between them. This CDR3 comprises 15 residues. Written as DNA, the CDR3 is TGTGCCAGCAGCGTAGACCATAGTAGCAATCAGCCCCAGCATTTT. Residues: CASSVDHSSNQPQHF. The whole variable domain, filled in from reference TRBV9 and TRBJ1-5, reads DSGVTQTPKHLITATGQRVTLRCSPRSGDLSVYWYQQSLDQGLQFLIQYYNGEERAKGNILERFSAQQFPDLHSELNLSSLELGDSALYFCASSVDHSSNQPQHFGDGTRLSIL.

This clonotype appeared once. The V gene is TRBV7-2, the J gene TRBJ2-1; TRBD2 aligns across 8 bases. With 6 bases clipped from V and 9 bases from J, the junction kept 13 bases outside the gene matches. This CDR3 has 15 residues. Germline values: CDR1 SGHTA, CDR2 FQGNSA. CDR3 sequence reads: CASRVGTSGFGEQFF. The DNA for the CDR3 is TGTGCCAGCAGGGTCGGAACTAGCGGCTTTGGTGAGCAGTTCTTC.

This clonotype occurred once. The rearrangement uses TRBV28 and TRBJ2-1; D is unresolved. The CDR3 contains 15 residues. CDR1 is MDHEN and CDR2 is SYDVKM in the germline V gene. The V end lost 8 bases, the J end lost 0 bases, and 14 bases lay between the germline ends. The chain's CDR3 is CASHGSQSSYNEQFF. CDR3 nucleotides: TGTGCCAGCCATGGCAGTCAAAGCTCCTACAATGAGCAGTTCTTC.

J is TRBJ2-7 and V is TRBV29-1, with 9 bases aligning to TRBD1. Trimming cost V 3 bases and J 5 bases; bases outside gene matches: 2. The CDR3 has 12 amino acids. Germline CDR1 SQVTM, CDR2 ANQGSEA. The CDR3 spells CSVEGTGNEQYF. CDR3 in DNA: TGCAGCGTTGAGGGGACAGGGAACGAGCAGTACTTC.

This sequence joins TRBV9 and TRBJ2-7, with D possibly being TRBD2 (5 bases). Germline V gives CDR1 SGDLS, CDR2 YYNGEE. This CDR3 has 12 amino acids. With 0 bases removed from V and 6 bases from J, the gap between germline ends came to 7 bases. CDR3 loop: CASSVGTSEQYF. CDR3 in DNA: TGTGCCAGCAGCGTAGGGACTTCCGAGCAGTACTTC.

This clonotype was detected only once. The chain couples TRBV20-1 to TRBJ2-1; D gene uncertain. The CDR3 runs 16 residues. Trimming cost V 7 bases and J 0 bases, with 19 bases left between them. Germline V CDR1 and CDR2: DFQATT, SNEGSKA (reference sequence). The CDR3 spells CSVSSPINSSYNEQFF. The CDR3 region has the DNA TGCAGTGTCAGTTCACCCATCAATAGCTCCTACAATGAGCAGTTCTTC.

The J gene is TRBJ1-5, the V gene TRBV2; D might be TRBD1 (5 bases). Trimming took off 6 bases at V and 0 bases at J, with 12 bases between the two ends. The CDR3 has 15 amino acids. Germline V lookup: CDR1 SNHLY, CDR2 FYNNEI. CDR3 loop: CASRADNYSNQPQHF. CDR3 coding DNA: TGTGCCAGCAGAGCGGACAACTATAGCAATCAGCCCCAGCATTTT.

This clonotype was found once. The rearrangement uses TRBV4-1 and TRBJ1-2; D is unresolved. Germline loops: CDR1 MGHRA, CDR2 YSYEKL. The CDR3 extends over 16 amino acids. Trimming left V 1 base short and J 12 bases short, with 24 bases between. The CDR3 sequence: CASSQGLLFRNTVDTF. The CDR3 nucleotides are TGCGCCAGCAGCCAAGGGCTCCTCTTCCGAAACACGGTGGACACCTTC.

The CDR3 bases are TGCGCCAGCAGCCAAGACTGGACTAGCGGGAGCTACAATGAGCAGTTCTTC. It specifies CASSQDWTSGSYNEQFF. V usage is TRBV4-1 and J usage is TRBJ2-1, with 13 bases that match TRBD2. In germline, CDR1 is MGHRA, CDR2 YSYEKL. Trimming at V came to 0 bases and at J to 3 bases, leaving 2 bases not matched to a gene. The CDR3 consists of 17 residues.

This clonotype occurred once. The chain carries TRBV27 and TRBJ1-2, with D unclear. The CDR3 consists of 13 residues. Germline V gene lookup returns CDR1 MNHEY and CDR2 SMNVEV (reference sequence). Trimming stripped 0 bases from V and 7 bases from J, with 9 bases between. The CDR3 sequence is CASSLSRAVGYTF. In DNA form, the CDR3 reads TGTGCCAGCAGTTTATCGAGGGCGGTTGGCTACACCTTC.

V and J are TRBV28 and TRBJ2-5, with 11 bases matching TRBD2. Germline CDR1 is MDHEN and CDR2 is SYDVKM. The trim removed 5 bases at V and 8 bases at J, leaving 7 bases unmatched. The length of the CDR3 is 14 residues. CDR3 loop: CASSRNLAGGTQYF. In DNA, the CDR3 is TGTGCCAGCAGTCGTAACCTAGCGGGAGGTACCCAGTACTTC.

J is TRBJ2-2 and V is TRBV4-1; no reliable D call. This CDR3 region has 14 residues. V lost 0 bases and J lost 5, with 7 bases in between. Germline CDR1 and CDR2: MGHRA and YSYEKL. CDR3 bases: TGCGCCAGCAGCCAAGATTCCGGAACCGGGGAGCTGTTTTTT. Amino acids: CASSQDSGTGELFF.

The rearrangement uses TRBV6-5 and TRBJ2-1; 8 nucleotides line up with TRBD2. The junction had 16 bases not matched to a gene; V was cut back by 0 bases and J by 15 bases. CDR3 size: 16 residues. Germline V lookup: CDR1 MNHEY, CDR2 SVGAGI. CDR3 DNA: TGTGCCAGCAGTTACTCGTGGAGGGGAGCGGGAGAGGGGCTGTTCTTC. This translates into CASSYSWRGAGEGLFF.

The V gene is TRBV30, the J gene TRBJ1-1, with D perhaps TRBD1 (5 bases). The ends were cut back, 0 bases at V and 5 bases at J, with 10 bases in the middle. Germline V gene lookup returns CDR1 GTSNPN and CDR2 SVGIG (reference sequence). The CDR3 has 13 amino acids. CDR3 loop: CAWSVLGDTEAFF. In DNA form, the CDR3 reads TGTGCCTGGAGTGTACTGGGGGATACTGAAGCTTTCTTT.

This chain connects TRBV27 to TRBJ1-2; D is perhaps TRBD1 (6 bases). Trimming took 2 bases from V and 7 from J, leaving 14 bases between them. The CDR3 consists of 14 residues. The germline V gene encodes CDR1 MNHEY and CDR2 SMNVEV (reference sequence). CDR3 region: CASSLVGADSGYTF. DNA of the CDR3: TGTGCCAGCAGTTTAGTGGGGGCAGACTCTGGCTACACCTTC.

The CDR3 is CASSTGSSYEQYF. CDR3 DNA: TGTGCCAGCTCAACAGGATCCTCCTACGAGCAGTACTTC. V is TRBV19 and J is TRBJ2-7, with D tentatively TRBD1 (5 bases). Between the trimmed V and J ends, which lost 9 bases and 0 bases, there was a span of 12 bases. This CDR3 is built from 13 residues. Germline V gene sequence: CDR1 LNHDA, CDR2 SQIVND (reference sequence).

V is TRBV25-1 and J is TRBJ2-7; D gene uncertain. Trimming took off 3 bases at V and 2 bases at J, with 8 bases between the two ends. The CDR3 length is 13 residues. Per the germline V gene, CDR1 is MGHDK and CDR2 is SYGVNS. The CDR3: CASSDLQTYEQYF. CDR3 coding DNA: TGTGCCAGCAGTGATTTACAGACCTACGAGCAGTACTTC.

The chain recombines TRBV5-6 with TRBJ2-1, with D perhaps assigned TRBD1 or TRBD2 (5 bases each). Trimming left V 3 bases short and J 4 bases short, with 8 bases between. The CDR3 totals 13 residues. CDR1 SGHDT and CDR2 YYEEEE come from the germline V gene. The CDR3 DNA sequence: TGTGCCAGCAGCTGGGACGTTTACAATGAGCAGTTCTTC. Protein: CASSWDVYNEQFF.

The rearrangement uses TRBV7-9 and TRBJ2-7, with 9 positions matching TRBD1. V dropped 1 base and J dropped 3; count of bases not matched to a gene: 10. The CDR3 extends over 17 amino acids. The germline gives CDR1 SEHNR, CDR2 FQNEAQ (reference sequence). CDR3 protein: CASSLVSGTGINYEQYF. The CDR3 nucleotides are TGTGCCAGCAGCTTAGTTTCCGGGACAGGGATTAACTACGAGCAGTACTTC.

V and J are TRBV7-8 and TRBJ1-1; 8 bases map to TRBD1. CDR3 length: 16 residues. J was trimmed by 0 bases and V by 1 base; bases with no gene match: 4. CDR1 and CDR2 from the germline V gene are SGHVS and FQNEAQ. CDR3 sequence reads: CASSLGTGGVNTEAFF. CDR3 nucleotides: TGTGCCAGCAGCTTAGGTACAGGGGGTGTGAACACTGAAGCTTTCTTT.